Each of the 27 T cell receptor beta chains below was sequenced from the same sample in a study of CD8 T cells in ankylosing spondylitis (dated by TCRdb to about 2017). The library was produced with 5' RACE. Sequencing was carried out with an Illumina HiSeq 2500. TCRdb itself trimmed the public reads at Q25 with fastp, ran MiXCR and retained productive beta chains. Rows with one shared CDR3 protein collapse into an entry with the most common genes and DNA. This sample is represented by approximately 350,000 distinct CDR3 sequences; 20% of them were singletons. Of the sample, approximately 14% falls within the top ten clones. The specimen was blood, either unsorted or a sorted T cell fraction (not recorded which). The receptors shown here come from a male donor with ankylosing spondylitis or in good health (not recorded which).

The chain is built from TRBV4-1 and TRBJ2-7; TRBD1 matches at 7 bases. This CDR3 comprises 16 residues. V trimming: 2 bases; J trimming: 2 bases; junction bases outside the gene matches: 9. Germline V CDR1 and CDR2: MGHRA, YSYEKL. This chain's CDR3 is CASSQQMGTETYEQYF. The CDR3 nucleotides are TGCGCCAGCAGCCAACAAATGGGGACAGAGACCTACGAGCAGTACTTC.

This clonotype was seen more than once but under ten times. The DNA of the CDR3 is TGTGCCAGCAGCGAGGAGATTAGCTCTGGAAACACCATATATTTT. It yields the protein CASSEEISSGNTIYF. The chain links TRBV9 to TRBJ1-3, with D unclear. The V and J ends lost 3 bases and 0 bases respectively, with 10 bases between them. The CDR3 extends over 15 amino acids. In germline, CDR1 is SGDLS, CDR2 YYNGEE.

This clonotype was detected a few times. This sequence joins TRBV7-9 and TRBJ2-1; a possible D gene is TRBD1 (6 bases). Per the germline V gene, CDR1 is SEHNR and CDR2 is FQNEAQ (reference sequence). The CDR3 contains 15 residues. The V gene lost 5 bases and the J gene lost 1 base, with 12 bases spanning the gap. The CDR3 DNA is TGTGCCAGCAGCCCAGTGACAGGTTCCTACAATGAGCAGTTCTTC. Its translation is CASSPVTGSYNEQFF.

V gene TRBV12-3 or TRBV12-4 combines with J gene TRBJ2-7, with TRBD2 identical over 7 bases. This CDR3 region has 11 residues. V gave up 8 bases and J gave up 6 bases; unmatched junction bases: 4. The CDR3: CASWGGGEQYF. The CDR3, as DNA: TGTGCCAGCTGGGGGGGGGGCGAGCAGTACTTC.

The J gene is TRBJ2-3, the V gene TRBV5-1; 11 bases fit TRBD1. Germline CDR1 reads SGHRS; CDR2 reads YFSETQ. Trimming took 3 bases from V and 3 from J; bases not matched to a gene: 6. The CDR3 runs 16 residues. This CDR3 reads CASSSAGTGGTDTQYF. CDR3 nucleotides: TGCGCCAGCAGCTCGGCCGGGACAGGGGGTACAGATACGCAGTATTTT.

The chain links TRBV3-1 to TRBJ2-1, with TRBD2 identical over 7 bases. The V gene end was trimmed by 1 base and the J gene end by 0 bases; junction bases not matched to a gene: 6. The CDR3 spans 17 residues. Germline V lookup: CDR1 LGHDT, CDR2 YNNKEL (reference sequence). The CDR3 loop is CASSQVHGGSSYNEQFF. CDR3 DNA sequence: TGTGCCAGCAGCCAAGTGCACGGCGGGAGCTCCTACAATGAGCAGTTCTTC.

This chain joins TRBV27 and TRBJ2-7; 8 bases fit TRBD1. The germline V gene has CDR1 MNHEY and CDR2 SMNVEV (reference sequence). Trimming at V came to 3 bases and at J to 6 bases, leaving 7 bases not matched to a gene. The CDR3 length is 14 residues. The CDR3 is CASSFWQGAREQYF. The CDR3 region has the DNA TGTGCCAGCAGTTTCTGGCAGGGGGCCCGCGAGCAGTACTTC.

The chain has TRBV20-1 and TRBJ2-7; 9 bases are a match to TRBD1. The length of the CDR3 is 13 residues. CDR1 is DFQATT and CDR2 is SNEGSKA in the germline V gene (reference sequence). The V gene end was trimmed by 6 bases and the J gene end by 4 bases; junction bases not matched to a gene: 7. The DNA of the CDR3 is TGCAGTGCAAGGACAGGGGAGAGGTACGAGCAGTACTTC. It codes for CSARTGERYEQYF.

This clonotype was found a few times. The gene calls are TRBV5-6 and TRBJ1-2; possibly TRBD1 for D (6 bases). This CDR3 contains 15 residues. From germline, CDR1 is SGHDT and CDR2 YYEEEE. The V and J ends lost 1 base and 5 bases respectively, with 15 bases between them. CDR3 bases: TGTGCCAGCAGCTTGAATTCCAGGGGCTCTTATGGCTACACCTTC. This codes for CASSLNSRGSYGYTF.

This clonotype was detected a few times. The rearrangement links TRBV7-2 to TRBJ2-1; TRBD2 might be the D (5 bases). Between the trimmed V and J ends, which lost 2 bases and 2 bases, there was a span of 13 bases. This CDR3 has 16 amino acids. Germline CDR1 SGHTA, CDR2 FQGNSA. The CDR3 DNA follows: TGTGCCAGCAGCTTACCTTGGGCGGGCCCCTACAATGAGCAGTTCTTC. Encoded protein: CASSLPWAGPYNEQFF.

The V call is TRBV20-1, the J call TRBJ2-7; the D is unclear. The V and J ends lost 6 bases and 5 bases respectively, with 14 bases between them. Germline V gene sequence: CDR1 DFQATT, CDR2 SNEGSKA (reference sequence). The CDR3 loop spans 12 amino acids. The CDR3 region is CSAAEVVHEQYF. CDR3 in DNA: TGCAGTGCCGCCGAGGTTGTCCACGAGCAGTACTTC.

The rearrangement links TRBV6-1 to TRBJ2-2; a possible D gene is TRBD2 (5 bases). CDR1 is MNHNS and CDR2 is SASEGT in the germline V gene. The CDR3 is made up of 17 amino acids. V lost 5 bases to trimming and J lost 0 bases, with 16 bases between them. The CDR3 spells CASSTRSLAANTGELFF. CDR3 bases: TGTGCCAGCAGTACCCGCAGCCTAGCAGCGAACACCGGGGAGCTGTTTTTT.

This clonotype was found once. The rearrangement links TRBV7-6 to TRBJ2-5; D not certain. V lost 3 bases and J lost 3, with 8 bases in between. The CDR3 covers 13 residues. Germline assignment: CDR1 SGHVS and CDR2 FNYEAQ. In DNA, the CDR3 is TGTGCCAGCAGCTTCGGAAGGGAAGAGACCCAGTACTTC. Translated: CASSFGREETQYF.

This rearrangement joins TRBV25-1 to TRBJ2-3; D is perhaps TRBD1 or TRBD2 (5 bases each). V gave up 4 bases and J gave up 3 bases, with 17 bases separating them. The CDR3 runs to 16 residues. Germline-derived CDR1 and CDR2 are MGHDK and SYGVNS. DNA for the CDR3: TGTGCCAGCAGTGTCCCCCGGGGCCCCAAAACAGATACGCAGTATTTT. Translation: CASSVPRGPKTDTQYF.

This clonotype occurred many times. The CDR3 protein is CASSLAGGPADTQYF. As DNA, the CDR3 is TGTGCCAGCAGTTTAGCGGGGGGGCCCGCAGATACGCAGTATTTT. V and J are TRBV12-3 or TRBV12-4 and TRBJ2-3; perhaps TRBD2 as D (7 bases). The CDR3 is 15 amino acids. V was shortened by 0 bases and J by 4 bases, with 11 bases between the two germline ends.

The sample holds a few counts of this clonotype. This sequence joins TRBV4-1 and TRBJ2-1; either TRBD1 or TRBD2 may supply D (5 bases each). This CDR3 has 14 residues. The germline CDR1 and CDR2 sequences are MGHRA and YSYEKL. Trimming shortened V by 1 base and J by 7 bases, and 11 bases separated the two germline ends. CDR3 bases: TGCGCCAGCAGCCAAGGGGGCGGGCGGAATGAGCAGTTCTTC. This codes for CASSQGGGRNEQFF.

The V call is TRBV14, the J call TRBJ2-5, with no clear D. Germline V lookup: CDR1 SGHDN, CDR2 FVKESK. V gave up 1 base and J gave up 5 bases, with 11 bases separating them. CDR3 length: 14 amino acids. CDR3 coding DNA: TGTGCCAGCAGCCAAGGACTTAGATCGGAGACCCAGTACTTC. Its protein product is CASSQGLRSETQYF.

V is TRBV27 and J is TRBJ2-1; D possibly corresponds to TRBD2 (6 bases). The CDR3 sequence is 17 residues long. Germline CDR1 reads MNHEY; CDR2 reads SMNVEV (reference sequence). V lost 1 base to trimming and J lost 2 bases, with 15 bases between them. The CDR3, as DNA: TGTGCCAGCAGTTTATTGGGGTCGGAGGGACCCTACAATGAGCAGTTCTTC. It encodes CASSLLGSEGPYNEQFF.

CDR3 nucleotide sequence: TGTGCCAGCAGTTTAAACGGGGGGAGCACCGGGGAGCTGTTTTTT. Translating gives CASSLNGGSTGELFF. The genes are TRBV12-3 or TRBV12-4 and TRBJ2-2, with 7 bases aligning to TRBD2. The CDR3 runs to 15 residues. The trim removed 2 bases at V and 4 bases at J, leaving 4 bases unmatched.

This clonotype occurred a few times. This chain connects TRBV7-8 to TRBJ2-1; 8 nucleotides align to TRBD1. CDR1 is SGHVS and CDR2 is FQNEAQ in the germline V gene. V lost 3 bases and J lost 2; bases outside the gene matches: 6. The CDR3 consists of 16 residues. The CDR3 loop reads CASSFPTGATYNEQFF. The CDR3 nucleotides read TGTGCCAGCAGCTTCCCGACAGGGGCGACCTACAATGAGCAGTTCTTC.

This clonotype was observed a few times. This chain's CDR3 is CSARGRLAGTGELFF. The CDR3 DNA reads as TGCAGTGCTAGAGGGAGGCTAGCGGGGACCGGGGAGCTGTTTTTT. This chain links TRBV20-1 with TRBJ2-2; 9 nucleotides match TRBD2. The CDR3 is 15 amino acids. V lost 1 base, J lost 5 bases, and 5 bases stayed unmatched. Per the germline V gene, CDR1 is DFQATT and CDR2 is SNEGSKA (reference sequence).

This clonotype was detected only a few times. The V gene is TRBV20-1, the J gene TRBJ2-5; 8 bases map to TRBD2. From germline, CDR1 is DFQATT and CDR2 SNEGSKA (reference sequence). V lost 0 bases to trimming and J lost 1 base; unmatched junction nucleotides: 7. This CDR3 region has 16 residues. CDR3 in DNA: TGCAGTGCTAGAGATCTATTAGCGGGGATCCAAGAGACCCAGTACTTC. Its translation: CSARDLLAGIQETQYF.

This clonotype was counted a few times. This chain connects TRBV29-1 to TRBJ2-7; the D is unclear. V gave up 5 bases and J gave up 2 bases, with 19 bases separating them. The V gene's germline CDR1 is SQVTM and CDR2 ANQGSEA. The length of the CDR3 is 15 residues. The CDR3 sequence is CSVIPATKETYEQYF. DNA for the CDR3: TGCAGCGTTATTCCAGCCACGAAAGAGACCTACGAGCAGTACTTC.

The CDR3 loop is CASSFVAGGQETQYF. The CDR3 DNA reads as TGTGCCAGCAGCTTTGTCGCGGGGGGCCAAGAGACCCAGTACTTC. The chain uses TRBV13 and TRBJ2-5, with TRBD2 matching over 8 bases. The CDR3 consists of 15 residues. Trimming cost V 3 bases and J 1 base; bases outside gene matches: 4. CDR1 is PRHDT, CDR2 FYEKMQ, per germline (reference sequence).

This clonotype was seen a few times. The chain combines TRBV20-1 with TRBJ2-5; 9 bases line up with TRBD1. In germline, CDR1 is DFQATT, CDR2 SNEGSKA (reference sequence). This CDR3 has 15 residues. V shed 3 bases and J 9 bases; nucleotides not matched to a gene: 14. CDR3 sequence (DNA): TGCAGTGCTAGGACCGGGACAGGGTTAGGGGAGCCCCAGTACTTC. Translation gives CSARTGTGLGEPQYF.

With regard to this clonotype: A much larger clone differs from this one at a single base, so this may be a read error. This chain links TRBV27 with TRBJ2-1, with D hard to call. CDR1 and CDR2 from the germline V gene are MNHEY and SMNVEV (reference sequence). V lost 4 bases and J 3 bases, leaving 7 bases between the germline ends. This CDR3 is 13 amino acids long. CDR3 amino acids: CASSSSFYNEQFF. DNA of the CDR3: TGTGCCAGCAGTTCCAGCTTCTACAATGAGCAGTTCTTC.

V is TRBV2 and J is TRBJ2-7, with a tentative D call TRBD2 (7 bases). Germline CDR1 SNHLY, CDR2 FYNNEI. The CDR3 covers 16 residues. V lost 1 base and J 4 bases, leaving 17 bases between the germline ends. The chain's CDR3 is CASSEGGGGSSYEQYF. The DNA of the CDR3 is TGTGCCAGCAGTGAAGGAGGGGGGGGCAGTTCGTACGAGCAGTACTTC.